This is a list of T cell receptor beta chains from one sample in a study of shared clonotypes between healthy human individuals. Sequencing was performed with immunoSEQ multiplex PCR; in TCRdb, only in-frame clones are kept and a portion is missing. The sample shows approximately 2.1 million clones, about 92% of them seen only once. Material: naive CD4+ T cells from PBMCs. These receptors originate from a man aged 18 to 29 in good health. Some clones in this sample may be carry-over from other donors' samples. The CDR3 runs from the conserved cysteine through the conserved F or W. Each record gives: clone size, D gene, J gene, V gene, CDR3 DNA, CDR3 protein. D genes are given only for firm matches. Only part of the rows carry a size: once, few, many, or a class if the clone is expanded.

abundance: NA
d_gene: NA
j_gene: TRBJ1-4
v_gene: TRBV7-2
CDR3nt: TGTGCCAGCAGCCCCAGGGCCCATGCAACTAATGAAAAACTGTTTTTT
CDR3aa: CASSPRAHATNEKLFF

abundance: once
d_gene: NA
j_gene: TRBJ1-2
v_gene: TRBV30
CDR3nt: TGTGCCTGGAGTGACCGGGGGAACTACACCTTC
CDR3aa: CAWSDRGNYTF

abundance: NA
d_gene: NA
j_gene: TRBJ1-1
v_gene: TRBV5-1
CDR3nt: TGCGCCAGCAGCCGAGTCCCCAGGACCTATATAGTGAACACTGAAGCTTTCTTT
CDR3aa: CASSRVPRTYIVNTEAFF

abundance: NA
d_gene: TRBD1
j_gene: TRBJ2-7
v_gene: TRBV6-1
CDR3nt: TGTGCCAGCAGTGAAGCAGGGACAGCTACCTACGAGCAGTACTTC
CDR3aa: CASSEAGTATYEQYF

abundance: NA
d_gene: NA
j_gene: TRBJ1-5
v_gene: TRBV27
CDR3nt: TGTGCCAGCAGTCCGAACGCCGGGTCGGTGTTATTGGGTCAGCCCCAGCATTTT
CDR3aa: CASSPNAGSVLLGQPQHF

abundance: NA
d_gene: NA
j_gene: TRBJ2-4
v_gene: TRBV4-3
CDR3nt: TGCGCCAGCAGCCAAGGGGGACCGGCCAAAAACATTCAGTACTTC
CDR3aa: CASSQGGPAKNIQYF

abundance: few
d_gene: NA
j_gene: TRBJ1-1
v_gene: TRBV5-1
CDR3nt: TGCGCCAGCAGCTTGGAGGGGGCTGAAGCTTTCTTT
CDR3aa: CASSLEGAEAFF

abundance: NA
d_gene: TRBD1
j_gene: TRBJ2-5
v_gene: TRBV5-4
CDR3nt: TGTGCCAGCAGCTTGCAGGGGGCAGGGGAGACCCAGTACTTC
CDR3aa: CASSLQGAGETQYF

abundance: few
d_gene: TRBD1
j_gene: TRBJ2-7
v_gene: TRBV7-2
CDR3nt: TGTGCCAGCAGCCCAGGGGGCACCCCCTACGAGCAGTACTTC
CDR3aa: CASSPGGTPYEQYF

abundance: NA
d_gene: NA
j_gene: TRBJ1-2
v_gene: TRBV6-1
CDR3nt: TGTGCCAGCAGTGATGGGACGGCGGCAGGCTACACCTTC
CDR3aa: CASSDGTAAGYTF

abundance: NA
d_gene: NA
j_gene: TRBJ2-1
v_gene: TRBV6-5
CDR3nt: TGTGCCAGCAGTTTAAGTGGGGCGGGCAGATACAATGAGCAGTTCTTC
CDR3aa: CASSLSGAGRYNEQFF

abundance: NA
d_gene: TRBD1
j_gene: TRBJ2-1
v_gene: TRBV5-1
CDR3nt: TGCGCCAGCAGCTCCCAGGGGGACAATGGGAATGAGCAGTTCTTC
CDR3aa: CASSSQGDNGNEQFF

abundance: NA
d_gene: TRBD1
j_gene: TRBJ2-3
v_gene: TRBV7-9
CDR3nt: TGTGCCAGCAGTCGACAGGGGTCCACAGATACGCAGTATTTT
CDR3aa: CASSRQGSTDTQYF

abundance: NA
d_gene: TRBD2
j_gene: TRBJ2-3
v_gene: TRBV28
CDR3nt: TGTGCCAGCAGTTCCCGATTGGGCGGGAGAAGCCCAGATACGCAGTATTTT
CDR3aa: CASSSRLGGRSPDTQYF

abundance: NA
d_gene: NA
j_gene: TRBJ2-3
v_gene: TRBV6-5
CDR3nt: TGTGCCAGCAGTGAGGCGGGAATCACAGATACGCAGTATTTT
CDR3aa: CASSEAGITDTQYF

abundance: NA
d_gene: NA
j_gene: TRBJ2-1
v_gene: TRBV9
CDR3nt: TGTGCCAGCAGCCCCCCGGACGGGTCCTATAACAATGAGCAGTTCTTC
CDR3aa: CASSPPDGSYNNEQFF

abundance: NA
d_gene: NA
j_gene: TRBJ1-1
v_gene: TRBV27
CDR3nt: TGTGCCAGCAGTTTAGTGGGGCGGAACACTGAAGCTTTCTTT
CDR3aa: CASSLVGRNTEAFF

abundance: NA
d_gene: TRBD1
j_gene: TRBJ1-4
v_gene: TRBV11-2
CDR3nt: TGTGCCAGCAGCTTGTGGCCCCTGGGGACAGGCCTTGAAAAACTGTTTTTT
CDR3aa: CASSLWPLGTGLEKLFF

abundance: NA
d_gene: TRBD1
j_gene: TRBJ2-7
v_gene: TRBV11-3
CDR3nt: TGTGCCAGCAGCTTGGGGACAGGGGTTCACGAGCAGTACTTC
CDR3aa: CASSLGTGVHEQYF

abundance: NA
d_gene: TRBD2
j_gene: TRBJ2-3
v_gene: TRBV7-2
CDR3nt: TGTGCCAGCAGCCCCCCGCGGGAGGGCTGGTCAGATACGCAGTATTTT
CDR3aa: CASSPPREGWSDTQYF

abundance: NA
d_gene: TRBD1
j_gene: TRBJ2-7
v_gene: TRBV6-5
CDR3nt: TGTGCCAGCAGTTCCGTCCCCACAGGGGGAGAGCAGTACTTC
CDR3aa: CASSSVPTGGEQYF

abundance: NA
d_gene: TRBD2
j_gene: TRBJ2-3
v_gene: TRBV9
CDR3nt: TGTGCCAGCAGCCTAGCGGGGAGACTAGACACAGATACGCAGTATTTT
CDR3aa: CASSLAGRLDTDTQYF

abundance: NA
d_gene: NA
j_gene: TRBJ1-2
v_gene: TRBV6-1
CDR3nt: TGTGCCAGCAGGCCCTCCGGGCCCGGGAGCTATGGCTACACCTTC
CDR3aa: CASRPSGPGSYGYTF

abundance: NA
d_gene: NA
j_gene: TRBJ2-7
v_gene: TRBV29-1
CDR3nt: TGCAGCGTTGGGAAGCCCACCTACGAGCAGTACTTC
CDR3aa: CSVGKPTYEQYF

abundance: NA
d_gene: TRBD1
j_gene: TRBJ1-6
v_gene: TRBV7-2
CDR3nt: TGTGCCAGCAGACTTGACAGGGGGCAGACACCCCTCCACTTT
CDR3aa: CASRLDRGQTPLHF

abundance: NA
d_gene: NA
j_gene: TRBJ1-4
v_gene: TRBV18
CDR3nt: TGTGCCAGTCACGGCGGGACCCGGGCTAATGAAAAACTGTTTTTT
CDR3aa: CASHGGTRANEKLFF